This T cell receptor (beta chain) was obtained from a study of shared clonotypes between healthy human individuals. The authors split each subset's genomic DNA evenly across several immunoSEQ plates. The protocol was immunoSEQ multiplex PCR, while the TCRdb copy is restricted to in-frame clones and leaves out a portion. The sample shows 2 million to 2.5 million clones, roughly 92% of them seen only once. Researchers partitioned CD4+ cells into CD45RA+ naive and CD45RA-negative memory subsets. Concerning this clone itself: The antigen is unknown.

CDR3 size: 17 residues. CDR1 is LGHNA and CDR2 is YNFKEQ in the germline V gene. V was cut by 1 base and J by 0 bases, with 13 bases left in between. Study findings and constraints: Estimated richness values were generally larger in naive subsets than in memory subsets. The expectation was that sequencing depth would affect clonotype sharing among donors.

The rearrangement links TRBV4-2 to TRBJ2-1, with D possibly being TRBD2 (6 bases). This clonotype originated in a man in his late teens or twenties in good health. Some clones in this sample may be carry-over from other donors' samples. Material for sequencing was naive CD4+ T cells from PBMCs. Subset meaning: CD45RA+ positively selected. The CDR3 loop is CASSQVLRGRSYNEQFF. The CDR3 DNA sequence: TGTGCCAGCAGCCAAGTGCTGCGGGGACGCTCCTACAATGAGCAGTTCTTC.